The source of this T cell receptor beta chain is a study of T-cell reconstitution after alpha-beta-depleted transplantation in children. The TCRbeta library incorporated unique molecular identifiers. TCRdb redid the calling of the PCR reads with MiXCR, one entry per CDR3 protein. The sample has about 400,000 distinct CDR3 sequences; about 17% are singletons. This CDR3 is 15 amino acids long. After removal of 5 bases from V and 2 bases from J, the junction contained 8 bases not matched to a gene. The germline V gene encodes CDR1 DFQATT and CDR2 SNEGSKA (reference sequence). There are a few counts of this clonotype.

This material consisted of PBMCs, mostly from graft donor cells, taken 360 days after TCRalphabeta/CD19-depleted stem cell transplant. This chain connects TRBV20-1 to TRBJ2-1, with 8 bases lining up with TRBD2. This clonotype was sampled from a boy under two years old who had a stem cell transplant for Wiskott-Aldrich syndrome, so the T cells may come from the graft donor. The CDR3 loop reads CSASSAGAPYNEQFF. The CDR3 coding sequence is TGCAGTGCTTCGTCAGCGGGGGCCCCCTACAATGAGCAGTTCTTC.